This is a list of T cell receptor beta chains from one sample in a study of blood T cell repertoires in COVID-19. Clones were read by immunoSEQ multiplex PCR, and TCRdb kept only the in-frame ones, dropping some. The sample has about 250,000 clones, 90% seen once; the top ten hold roughly 2.2%. Input material: peripheral blood. Receptors were obtained from a woman aged 55-75 years with COVID-19, enrolled during active disease. CDR3s include the opening cysteine and the closing phenylalanine or tryptophan. A D gene is named only where the DNA matches it firmly. Only some rows state a clone size, as once, few, many or a class for expanded clones.

D,J,size,V,DNA,CDR3
-,TRBJ1-4,-,TRBV21-1,TGTGCCAGCAGCAAAGATCAGCCGGGACAGGGGGCTTTCAATGAAAAACTGTTTTTT,CASSKDQPGQGAFNEKLFF
-,TRBJ2-5,-,TRBV5-1,TGCGCCAGCAACCCAAAATCCGGGGTAATCCAAGAGACCCAGTACTTC,CASNPKSGVIQETQYF
-,TRBJ1-3,few,TRBV19,TGTGCCAGTCAACCGGGAGCCGGAAACACCATATATTTT,CASQPGAGNTIYF
TRBD1,TRBJ1-5,-,TRBV3-1/TRBV3-2,TGTGCCAGCAGCCAAGGAAGGGGGCCCCAGAATTTT,CASSQGRGPQNF
-,TRBJ2-3,-,TRBV19,TGTGCCAGTAGTCCTGGGTTCCGATGGCGGGGCACAGATACGCAGTATTTT,CASSPGFRWRGTDTQYF
-,TRBJ2-1,-,TRBV3-1/TRBV3-2,TGTGCCAGCAGCCCAACAAGCGGATGGGCTAGCCCTTACAATGAGCAGTTCTTC,CASSPTSGWASPYNEQFF
-,TRBJ1-1,-,TRBV18,TGTGCCAGCTCACCCCGGGGGTCTAGGTCCACTGAAGCTTTCTTT,CASSPRGSRSTEAFF
-,TRBJ2-7,few,TRBV6-1,TGTGCCAGCAGTGAAGAGAGGCGAGCGAGCAGTGGTTTC,CASSEERRASSGF
-,TRBJ2-1,-,TRBV19,TGTGCCAGTAGTACACAGGGAGAAGGATATGAGCAGTTCTTC,CASSTQGEGYEQFF
-,TRBJ1-1,once,TRBV9,TGTGCCAGCAGCGTAGGGGGCGGATCCGAAGCTTTCTTT,CASSVGGGSEAFF
-,TRBJ1-3,-,TRBV27,TGTGCCAGCACCTCACTCAGACGGAGCTCTGGAAACACCATATATTTT,CASTSLRRSSGNTIYF
TRBD1,TRBJ2-3,-,TRBV7-2,TGTGCCAGCAGCCGGGACAGAAGCACAGATACGCAGTATTTT,CASSRDRSTDTQYF
-,TRBJ2-7,few,TRBV7-9,TGTGCCAGCAGCTTAGCGGGCGTGGGCGCATACTTC,CASSLAGVGAYF
TRBD1,TRBJ2-2,-,TRBV2,TGTGCCAGCAGTGTCCGGGACAGCGGCGGTTCCGGGGAGCTGTTTTTT,CASSVRDSGGSGELFF
-,TRBJ1-6,-,TRBV7-9,TGTGCCAGCAGCCCAGAGGGCAGGGGTAATTCACCCCTCCACTTT,CASSPEGRGNSPLHF
TRBD1,TRBJ1-5,few,TRBV30,TGTGCCTGGAGCGGGTCCCGGGACAGTCATCAGCCCCAGCATTTT,CAWSGSRDSHQPQHF
TRBD2,TRBJ2-1,-,TRBV30,TGTGCCTGGAGTGTTGGCGGGGGCTACAATGAGCAGTTCTTC,CAWSVGGGYNEQFF
TRBD1,TRBJ2-7,-,TRBV7-6,TGTGCCAGCAGCCCTAGACAGGGGAGCTCCTACGAGCAGTACTTC,CASSPRQGSSYEQYF
-,TRBJ2-3,-,TRBV5-4,TGTGCCAGCAGCTTGATAGGATGGGACTGGACTAGCACAGATACGCAGTATTTT,CASSLIGWDWTSTDTQYF
-,TRBJ1-1,-,TRBV5-1,TGCGCCAGCAGCTTGACTGTGAACACTGAAGCTTTCTTT,CASSLTVNTEAFF
-,TRBJ2-3,-,TRBV5-1,TGCGCCAGCAGCTTGGGTAGCGTCGGGGATACGCAGTATTTT,CASSLGSVGDTQYF
TRBD1,TRBJ1-2,-,TRBV5-4,TGTGCCAGCAGCACGGGACAGGGGACCTATGGCTACACCTTC,CASSTGQGTYGYTF
TRBD1,TRBJ2-7,-,TRBV2,TGTGCCAGCAAGGGACAGCTATCAACCTACGAGCAGTACTTC,CASKGQLSTYEQYF
-,TRBJ2-5,-,TRBV5-5,TGTGCCAGCAGCTCGGGCCGCAGGGGAAGAGAGACCCAGTACTTC,CASSSGRRGRETQYF
-,TRBJ1-2,-,TRBV2,TGTGCCAGCAGTAGGAAACAGGGAACTATTAACTATGGCTACACCTTC,CASSRKQGTINYGYTF
TRBD1,TRBJ1-6,once,TRBV23-1,TGCGCCAGCAGTCAATCCATCCGTTCGGGGGACAGGGGGAAAAGCTCCTATAATTCACCCCTCCACTTT,CASSQSIRSGDRGKSSYNSPLHF
-,TRBJ2-2,-,TRBV5-1,TGCGCCAGCAGCTCCGATGGGGGGACCGGGGAGCTGTTTTTT,CASSSDGGTGELFF
-,TRBJ1-2,-,TRBV23-1,TGCGCCAGCAGGCAGAGGGAGCATGGCTACACCTTC,CASRQREHGYTF
TRBD1,TRBJ2-7,-,TRBV3-1/TRBV3-2,TGTGCCAGCAGCCAGATGCAGGGGGCTGGGTACGAGCAGTACTTC,CASSQMQGAGYEQYF
TRBD1,TRBJ2-3,-,TRBV6-5,TGTGCCAGCGCGGGACAGGGGTACACAGATACGCAGTATTTT,CASAGQGYTDTQYF
TRBD1,TRBJ1-4,-,TRBV18,TGTGCCAGCTCACCTCAAGGGACAGGGGGCGTCAAACTGTTTTTT,CASSPQGTGGVKLFF
-,TRBJ2-7,-,TRBV7-2,TGTGCCAGCAGCGACCGCACCGGGGGTCCCTACGAGCAGTACTTC,CASSDRTGGPYEQYF
TRBD2,TRBJ2-2,-,TRBV29-1,TGCAGCGTTGCGGGAGGGAAAGCCGGGGAGCTGTTTTTT,CSVAGGKAGELFF
TRBD1,TRBJ2-7,-,TRBV5-5,TGTGCCAGCAGCTTGGGAGGACAGGGACAGTACTACGAGCAGTACTTC,CASSLGGQGQYYEQYF
TRBD1,TRBJ1-3,-,TRBV10-3,TGTGCCATCAGGACAACAGGGGGCTCTGGAAACACCATATATTTT,CAIRTTGGSGNTIYF
TRBD1,TRBJ1-2,once,TRBV5-1,TGCGCCAGCAGCTTGGGACAGGGCCCGGGCTACACCTTC,CASSLGQGPGYTF
TRBD1,TRBJ1-2,-,TRBV5-1,TGCGCCAGCAGCTTGGCTGGACAGGTCCTTCATGGCTACACCTTC,CASSLAGQVLHGYTF
TRBD1,TRBJ1-2,-,TRBV4-1,TGCGCCAGCAGCCAAGCGACGCTCCCTGAGACAGGGGGCGCGGGAGACTACACCTTC,CASSQATLPETGGAGDYTF
-,TRBJ1-6,-,TRBV12-5,TGTGCTAGTGGACAGGGTTTGGGATCACCCCTCCACTTT,CASGQGLGSPLHF
TRBD2,TRBJ2-1,-,TRBV10-3,TGTGCCATCAGTGAATCAGGGACTAGGGCGTCGGCCAGCTACAATGAGCAGTTCTTC,CAISESGTRASASYNEQFF
-,TRBJ2-2,-,TRBV2,TGTGCCAGCAGTAGTGACACCAACAGAATCGGGGAGCTGTTTTTT,CASSSDTNRIGELFF
TRBD2,TRBJ2-2,-,TRBV5-1,TGCGCCAGCAGCTTGGTTGCTAGCGGCACCGGGGAGCTGTTTTTT,CASSLVASGTGELFF
TRBD1,TRBJ2-5,-,TRBV12-5,TGTGCTAGTGGTTTCGGACAGGGTGAAGAGACCCAGTACTTC,CASGFGQGEETQYF
-,TRBJ1-6,-,TRBV27,TGTGCCAGCAGTTTCCGGGGGGTACAGGCACCCCTCCACTTT,CASSFRGVQAPLHF
-,TRBJ1-3,-,TRBV3-1/TRBV3-2,TGTGCCAGCAGCCTGTCCCGTGGGCTTGGAAACACCATATATTTT,CASSLSRGLGNTIYF
-,TRBJ1-1,-,TRBV2,TGTGCCAGCATTAAGGAGCCTCTGAACACTGAAGCTTTCTTT,CASIKEPLNTEAFF
TRBD2,TRBJ2-7,-,TRBV4-2,TGTGCCAGCAGCCGCGCTAGCGGGGCTTCCTACGAGCAGTACTTC,CASSRASGASYEQYF
TRBD1,TRBJ1-4,few,TRBV5-4,TGTGCCAGCAGCTTACAGGGGGCGGGTAATGAAAAACTGTTTTTT,CASSLQGAGNEKLFF
-,TRBJ1-2,-,TRBV3-1/TRBV3-2,TGTGCCAGCAGCCAAGGTCGGGGCTATGGCTACACCTTC,CASSQGRGYGYTF
-,TRBJ1-6,-,TRBV6-5,TGTGCCAGCAGTTACTTAACAGATTCACCCCTCCACTTT,CASSYLTDSPLHF
-,TRBJ2-1,-,TRBV18,TGTGCCAGCTCCCTCGGACAGAACAATGAGCAGTTCTTC,CASSLGQNNEQFF
TRBD1,TRBJ2-2,-,TRBV7-9,TGTGCCAGCAGCTTAAGGACAGGGAACACCGGGGAGCTGTTTTTT,CASSLRTGNTGELFF
-,TRBJ1-3,-,TRBV7-9,TGTGCCAGCAGTTCCCAGGGATTCTCTGGAAACACCATATATTTT,CASSSQGFSGNTIYF
TRBD2,TRBJ2-5,-,TRBV7-2,TGTGCCAGCAGCTCCGGGGGGGCCCAGGGGACCCAGTACTTC,CASSSGGAQGTQYF
TRBD1,TRBJ1-1,few,TRBV7-2,TGTGCCAGCAGCTTAGCAGGGGGCGCGGTGGCTTTCTTT,CASSLAGGAVAFF